The 9 T cell receptor beta chains below all came from one sample that was sequenced in a study of naive CD8 T cells in extremely preterm neonates listed by TCRdb under 2017. What the research found in general, with its limitations: Compared with the older groups, preterm CDR3s were shorter and closer to germline, carrying fewer N additions and showing less junctional trimming.

The preterm samples were obtained from several extremely preterm deliveries at roughly 22-28 weeks of gestation. Libraries were constructed by the immunoSEQ multiplex PCR assay. TCRdb limited this immuneACCESS table to in-frame rearrangements with V and J called. A share of clones is missing; checked studies link under half to unresolved V genes, and the rest is unexplained. Within this sample are about 23,000 clones, with 88% of them counted one time only. Of the sample, 0.7% to 1% is held by the ten largest clones. Antigens for these TCRs are unknown. The specimen was naive CD8+ T cells from cord blood. The origin of the receptors is a boy who was born preterm.

The chain carries TRBV9 and TRBJ1-5; 9 bases agree with TRBD1. Losses at the gene ends were 0 bases for V and 5 bases for J; bases not matched to a gene: 0. The CDR3 loop spans 14 amino acids. Per germline, CDR1 SGDLS and CDR2 YYNGEE. This chain's CDR3 is CASSVGTGDQPQHF. In DNA form, the CDR3 reads TGTGCCAGCAGCGTAGGGACAGGGGATCAGCCCCAGCATTTT.

This clone has only a few counts. The chain recombines TRBV29-1 with TRBJ1-2, with TRBD1 as a possible D gene (5 bases). Looked up from germline, CDR1 is SQVTM and CDR2 is ANQGSEA. V lost 6 bases and J lost 0, with 5 bases in between. The CDR3 is made up of 11 amino acids. This CDR3 reads CSVTANYGYTF. The DNA for the CDR3 is TGCAGCGTGACAGCTAACTATGGCTACACCTTC.

With regard to this clone: Other DNA sequences in this specimen translate into the identical CDR3. V and J are TRBV9 and TRBJ2-7, with TRBD2 matching over 13 bases. This CDR3 has 15 amino acids. Germline trimming cut 0 bases from V and 3 bases from J; bases unmatched to any gene: 0. CDR1 is SGDLS, CDR2 YYNGEE, per germline. This chain's CDR3 is CASSVGLAGGYEQYF. CDR3 nucleotide sequence: TGTGCCAGCAGCGTAGGACTAGCGGGGGGCTACGAGCAGTACTTC.

This clone was counted once. The chain couples TRBV19 to TRBJ1-1; TRBD1 matches 8 bases. J was trimmed by 9 bases and V by 7 bases; bases with no gene match: 10. The germline V gene encodes CDR1 LNHDA and CDR2 SQIVND (reference sequence). This CDR3 contains 13 residues. The CDR3 region is CASTRGRGTKAFF. The CDR3 bases are TGTGCCAGTACCAGGGGGCGGGGAACTAAAGCTTTCTTT. Based on the CDR3 plus reference TRBV19 and TRBJ1-1, the full variable domain is DGGITQSPKYLFRKEGQNVTLSCEQNLNHDAMYWYRQDPGQGLRLIYYSQIVNDFQKGDIAEGYSVSREKKESFPLTVTSAQKNPTAFYLCASTRGRGTKAFFGQGTRLTVV.

This clone was counted once. The same CDR3 can be traced to other DNA sequences in this sample. The chain links TRBV21-1 to TRBJ1-6; TRBD1, the D gene given by the table, was not confirmed from the DNA. TRBV21-1 is a pseudogene locus. The CDR3 is made up of 14 amino acids. CDR3 amino acids: CASSKDRYNSPLHF. CDR3 coding DNA: TGTGCCAGCAGCAAAGACAGGTATAATTCACCCCTCCACTTT.

About this clone: Other DNA sequences in this specimen translate into the identical CDR3. V is TRBV19 and J is TRBJ2-5, with 7 positions matching TRBD1. V was pared by 3 bases and J by 4 bases, with 2 bases of the junction left unmatched. CDR3 size: 13 residues. The germline CDR1 and CDR2 sequences are LNHDA and SQIVND (reference sequence). The CDR3 spells CASSIAGGETQYF. The DNA of the CDR3 is TGTGCCAGTAGTATCGCAGGGGGAGAGACCCAGTACTTC.

Details on this clone: The same CDR3 is also encoded by other DNA sequences in this sample. The rearrangement joins TRBV4-1 to TRBJ1-5; D gene uncertain. Germline V gene sequence: CDR1 MGHRA, CDR2 YSYEKL. V dropped 0 bases and J dropped 1 base, with 1 base sitting between them. This CDR3 is built from 13 residues. The CDR3 coding sequence is TGCGCCAGCAGCCAAGACAGCAATCAGCCCCAGCATTTT. Translation: CASSQDSNQPQHF.

The chain joins TRBV4-3 to TRBJ2-7; D is ambiguous. The germline CDR1 and CDR2 sequences are LGHNA and YSLEER. The CDR3 extends over 13 amino acids. V was pared by 1 base and J by 3 bases, with 7 bases between. CDR3 in DNA: TGCGCCAGCAGCCAAGCTGGTAGCTACGAGCAGTACTTC. Protein product: CASSQAGSYEQYF.

V usage is TRBV19 and J usage is TRBJ2-1; 7 bases fit TRBD1. V lost 0 bases and J lost 3; bases outside the gene matches: 2. CDR3 size: 15 residues. The germline gives CDR1 LNHDA, CDR2 SQIVND (reference sequence). The CDR3 here is CASSIEAGGYNEQFF. The CDR3 DNA follows: TGTGCCAGTAGTATAGAGGCAGGGGGCTACAATGAGCAGTTCTTC.